One sample yielded the 5 T cell receptor beta chains listed below, sequenced in a study of T cell responses to AZD1222 COVID-19 vaccine. Data came from immunoSEQ multiplex PCR; TCRdb stores just in-frame clones and leaves some out. The sample lists over 100,000 clones, 70% to 90% occurring once. Source: peripheral blood, taken on day 0 of AZD1222 vaccination. The source is an adult in good health.

The V gene is TRBV5-8, the J gene TRBJ2-7; 8 bases line up with TRBD1. CDR1 and CDR2 from the germline V gene are SGHTS and YDEGEE. Germline trimming cut 4 bases from V and 0 bases from J; bases unmatched to any gene: 9. The CDR3 is 16 residues long. The CDR3 nucleotides are TGTGCCAGCAGCACCGGACAGGGCCAAATCTCCTACGAGCAGTACTTC. As protein: CASSTGQGQISYEQYF.

The chain joins TRBV9 to TRBJ2-1; weak D call: TRBD2 (6 bases). Trimming shortened V by 2 bases and J by 7 bases, and 13 bases separated the two germline ends. From germline, CDR1 is SGDLS and CDR2 YYNGEE. This CDR3 comprises 14 residues. The CDR3 reads CASSVGQAGNEQFF. The CDR3 DNA sequence: TGTGCCAGCAGCGTCGGGCAGGCGGGAAATGAGCAGTTCTTC.

The chain employs TRBV10-3 and TRBJ1-2; D not certain. CDR1 and CDR2 from the germline V gene are ENHRY and SYGVKD. The CDR3 is 12 amino acids. V lost 6 bases and J 4 bases, leaving 9 bases between the germline ends. The CDR3 DNA sequence: TGTGCCATCAGCTCAGGACCCTATGGCTACACCTTC. Translating gives CAISSGPYGYTF.

The V call is TRBV5-4, the J call TRBJ1-5; D may be TRBD1 (6 bases). The CDR3 runs 13 residues. The germline V and J ends were trimmed by 4 bases and 4 bases, with 9 bases remaining between them. Germline V gene data show CDR1 as SGHNT and CDR2 as YYREEE (reference sequence). This chain's CDR3 is CASSPGQNQPQHF. As DNA, the CDR3 is TGTGCCAGCAGCCCTGGACAGAATCAGCCCCAGCATTTT.

The chain uses TRBV28 and TRBJ1-4; 7 bases line up with TRBD1. V lost 3 bases to trimming and J lost 10 bases; unmatched junction nucleotides: 11. CDR1 and CDR2 from the germline V gene are MDHEN and SYDVKM. CDR3 length: 15 amino acids. CDR3 in amino acids: CASSFGPPRGGKLFF. The DNA of the CDR3 is TGTGCCAGCAGTTTCGGACCCCCCAGGGGGGGAAAACTGTTTTTT. Full variable domain (outside the CDR3, taken from reference TRBV28 and TRBJ1-4): DVKVTQSSRYLVKRTGEKVFLECVQDMDHENMFWYRQDPGLGLRLIYFSYDVKMKEKGDIPEGYSVSREKKERFSLILESASTNQTSMYLCASSFGPPRGGKLFFGSGTQLSVL.